Given below is one T cell receptor (beta chain) in context. Its target is unknown. This entry belongs to a study of long-term antiretroviral therapy in people with HIV. Broader study findings: Pre-ART expanded TRB clones stayed dominant throughout, though often decreasing after ART.

Germline CDR1 is SGHKS and CDR2 is YYEKEE (reference sequence). CDR3 length: 13 amino acids. Trimming removed 0 bases at V and 2 bases at J, with 5 bases between. Investigators performed immunoSEQ version v3.0 at survey level. Some clones are missing from TCRdb's copy, which holds only in-frame ones; the method was immunoSEQ multiplex PCR. This table has around 20,000 clones, just under 85% appearing once. The chain recombines TRBV5-5 with TRBJ1-2, with no clear D. This TCR came from a man younger than 35 with HIV. The starting material was unsorted PBMCs, obtained approximately 4 years after starting antiretroviral therapy. CDR3 in DNA: TGTGCCAGCAGCTTGGTGGGGAACTATGGCTACACCTTC. It encodes CASSLVGNYGYTF.